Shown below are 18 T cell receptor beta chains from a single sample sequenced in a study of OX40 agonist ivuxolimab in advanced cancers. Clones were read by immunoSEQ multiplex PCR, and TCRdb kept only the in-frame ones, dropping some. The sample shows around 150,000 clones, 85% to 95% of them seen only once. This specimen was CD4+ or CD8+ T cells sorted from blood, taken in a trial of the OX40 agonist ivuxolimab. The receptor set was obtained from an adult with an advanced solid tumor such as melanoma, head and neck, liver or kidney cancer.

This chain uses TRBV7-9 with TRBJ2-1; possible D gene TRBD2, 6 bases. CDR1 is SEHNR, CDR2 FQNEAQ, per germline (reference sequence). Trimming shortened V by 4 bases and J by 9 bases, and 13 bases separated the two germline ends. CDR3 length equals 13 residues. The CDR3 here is CASSYGGAPEQFF. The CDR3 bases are TGTGCCAGCAGCTATGGAGGGGCCCCTGAGCAGTTCTTC.

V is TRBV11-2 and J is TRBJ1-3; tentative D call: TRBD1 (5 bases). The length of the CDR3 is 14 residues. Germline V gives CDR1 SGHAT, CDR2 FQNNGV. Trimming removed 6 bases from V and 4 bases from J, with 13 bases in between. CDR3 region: CASRQGSDGNTIYF. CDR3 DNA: TGTGCCAGCAGGCAGGGTTCGGACGGAAACACCATATATTTT.

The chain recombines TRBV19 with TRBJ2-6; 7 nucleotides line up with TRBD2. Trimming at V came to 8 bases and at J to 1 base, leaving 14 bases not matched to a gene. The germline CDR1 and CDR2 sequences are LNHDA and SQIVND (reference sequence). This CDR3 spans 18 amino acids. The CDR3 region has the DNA TGTGCCAGTGCATCGGTGGGGAGGGGAGTTTCTGGGGCCAACGTCCTGACTTTC. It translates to CASASVGRGVSGANVLTF.

DNA of the CDR3: TGTGCCAGCAGCTTACCAGGGGGAGAGACCCAGTACTTC. Its protein is CASSLPGGETQYF. The chain recombines TRBV7-8 with TRBJ2-5; 7 bases agree with TRBD1. V was clipped by 2 bases and J by 4 bases; unmatched bases: 1. The CDR3 spans 13 residues. Germline V CDR1 and CDR2: SGHVS, FQNEAQ.

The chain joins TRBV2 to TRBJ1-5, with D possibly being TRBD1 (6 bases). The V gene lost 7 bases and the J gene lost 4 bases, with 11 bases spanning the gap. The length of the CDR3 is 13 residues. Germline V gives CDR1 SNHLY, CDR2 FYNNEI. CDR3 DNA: TGTGCCAGCAATATACAGGGAAATCAGCCCCAGCATTTT. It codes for CASNIQGNQPQHF.

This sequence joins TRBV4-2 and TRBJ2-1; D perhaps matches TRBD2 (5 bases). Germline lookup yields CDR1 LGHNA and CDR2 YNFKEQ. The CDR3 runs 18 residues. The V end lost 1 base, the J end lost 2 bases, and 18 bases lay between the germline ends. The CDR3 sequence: CASSQVSTWRAAYNEQFF. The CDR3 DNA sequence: TGTGCCAGCAGCCAAGTCTCTACATGGCGGGCCGCCTACAATGAGCAGTTCTTC.

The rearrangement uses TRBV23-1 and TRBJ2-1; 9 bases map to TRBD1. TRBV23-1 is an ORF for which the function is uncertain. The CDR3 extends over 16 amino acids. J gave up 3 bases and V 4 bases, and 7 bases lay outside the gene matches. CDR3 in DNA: TGCGCCAGCAGTCCCGTGGGACAGGGTGTCTACAATGAGCAGTTCTTC. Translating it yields CASSPVGQGVYNEQFF.

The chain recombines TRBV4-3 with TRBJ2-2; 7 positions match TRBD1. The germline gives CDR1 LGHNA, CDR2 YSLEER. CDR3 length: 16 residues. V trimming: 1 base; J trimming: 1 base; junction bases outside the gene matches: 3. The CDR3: CASSQGQGRNTGELFF. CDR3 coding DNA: TGCGCCAGCAGCCAAGGACAGGGCCGGAACACCGGGGAGCTGTTTTTT.

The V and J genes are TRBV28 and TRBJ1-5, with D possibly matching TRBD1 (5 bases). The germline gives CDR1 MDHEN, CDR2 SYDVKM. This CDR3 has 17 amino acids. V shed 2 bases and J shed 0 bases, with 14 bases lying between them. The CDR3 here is CASSLVETAISNQPQHF. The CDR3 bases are TGTGCCAGCAGTTTAGTGGAGACAGCGATTAGCAATCAGCCCCAGCATTTT.

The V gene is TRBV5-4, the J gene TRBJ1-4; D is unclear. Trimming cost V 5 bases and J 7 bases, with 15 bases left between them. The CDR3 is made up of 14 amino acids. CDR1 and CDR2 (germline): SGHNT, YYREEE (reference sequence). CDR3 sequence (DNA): TGTGCCAGCAGGGCTGACATGGTGGGTGAAAAACTGTTTTTT. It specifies CASRADMVGEKLFF.

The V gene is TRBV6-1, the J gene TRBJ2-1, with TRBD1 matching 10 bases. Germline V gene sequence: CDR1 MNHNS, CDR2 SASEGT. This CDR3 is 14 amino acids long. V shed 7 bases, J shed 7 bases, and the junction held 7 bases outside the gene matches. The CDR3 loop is CASNRQGAWNEQFF. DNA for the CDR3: TGTGCCAGCAATCGACAGGGGGCGTGGAATGAGCAGTTCTTC.

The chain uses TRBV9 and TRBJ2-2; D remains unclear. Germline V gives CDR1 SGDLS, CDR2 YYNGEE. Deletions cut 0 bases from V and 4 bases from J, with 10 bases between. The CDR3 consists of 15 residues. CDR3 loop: CASSVGGLFTGELFF. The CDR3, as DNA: TGTGCCAGCAGCGTAGGAGGTCTGTTCACCGGGGAGCTGTTTTTT.

DNA of the CDR3: TGTGCCAGTGCCCGGGATTTTAATCAGCCCCAGCATTTT. Protein sequence: CASARDFNQPQHF. The gene calls are TRBV6-5 and TRBJ1-5, with D unclear. V lost 9 bases to trimming and J lost 4 bases, with 13 bases between them. Germline values: CDR1 MNHEY, CDR2 SVGAGI. The CDR3 is made up of 13 amino acids.

CDR3 sequence (DNA): TGTGCCAGCAGTCCAACCCCACTTTACTTGGGTCCTCCTAAGGACTACGAGCAGTACTTC. This gives the protein CASSPTPLYLGPPKDYEQYF. The genes are TRBV28 and TRBJ2-7; unclear D gene. The CDR3 runs to 20 residues. V lost 5 bases to trimming and J lost 3 bases, with 32 bases between them. Germline V gene sequence: CDR1 MDHEN, CDR2 SYDVKM.

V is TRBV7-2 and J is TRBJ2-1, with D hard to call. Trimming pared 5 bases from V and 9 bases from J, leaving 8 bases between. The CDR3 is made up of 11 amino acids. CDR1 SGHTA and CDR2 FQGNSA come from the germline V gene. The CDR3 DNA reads TGTGCCAGCAGCCCCTGGGGTGAGCAGTTCTTC. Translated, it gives CASSPWGEQFF.

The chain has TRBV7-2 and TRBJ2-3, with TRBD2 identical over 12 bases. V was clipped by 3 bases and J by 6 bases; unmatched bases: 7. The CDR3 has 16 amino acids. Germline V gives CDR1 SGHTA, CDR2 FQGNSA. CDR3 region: CASSLFGLAGGDTQYF. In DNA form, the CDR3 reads TGTGCCAGCAGCTTGTTTGGGCTAGCGGGGGGGGATACGCAGTATTTT.

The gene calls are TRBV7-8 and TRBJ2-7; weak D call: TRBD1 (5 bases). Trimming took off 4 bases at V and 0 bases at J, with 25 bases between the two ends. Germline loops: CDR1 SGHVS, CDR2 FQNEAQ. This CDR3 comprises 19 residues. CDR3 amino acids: CASSSISRRQMPLSYEQYF. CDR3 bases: TGTGCCAGCAGCTCCATCAGCCGGAGACAGATGCCACTCTCCTACGAGCAGTACTTC. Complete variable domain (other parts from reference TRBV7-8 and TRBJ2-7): GAGVSQSPRYKVAKRGQDVALRCDPISGHVSLFWYQQALGQGPEFLTYFQNEAQLDKSGLPSDRFFAERPEGSVSTLKIQRTQQEDSAVYLCASSSISRRQMPLSYEQYFGPGTRLTVT.

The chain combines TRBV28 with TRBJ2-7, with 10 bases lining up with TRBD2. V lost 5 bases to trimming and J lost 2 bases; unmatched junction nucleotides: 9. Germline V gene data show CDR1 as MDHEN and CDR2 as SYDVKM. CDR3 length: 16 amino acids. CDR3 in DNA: TGTGCCAGCAGTGGCAGAACTAGCGGGACCGCCTACGAGCAGTACTTC. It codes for CASSGRTSGTAYEQYF.